This T cell receptor (beta chain) is drawn from a study of monozygotic twins with inflammatory bowel disease. Following a re-call of the 5' RACE reads, TCRdb has one entry per CDR3 protein and lacks DNA. Its table lists roughly 100,000 distinct CDR3 sequences. The germline gives CDR1 SGHDT, CDR2 YYEEEE. CDR3 length: 15 amino acids. This sequence joins TRBV5-6 and TRBJ1-5; TCRdb outputs TRBD1, but without DNA this stays unchecked. This clonotype originated in a human donor with ulcerative colitis or Crohn's disease, or a healthy co-twin of an affected twin (not recorded which). The sample consisted of blood. The CDR3 reads CASSFTGFSNQPQHF.